A single sample gave rise to the 28 T cell receptor beta chains below, sequenced in a study of T cell changes during pregnancy in multiple sclerosis. Assay used: immunoSEQ multiplex PCR; TCRdb lists only in-frame clones, some missing. Of approximately 18,000 clones in the sample, 80% to 90% are singletons; the top ten hold approximately 12%. The sequences come from CD8+ T cells from peripheral blood mononuclear cells, collected in the third trimester of pregnancy. These receptors came from a female donor in good health, enrolled as a control in a pregnancy study.

This clone showed up just a few times. V gene TRBV6-4 combines with J gene TRBJ2-3; TRBD2 matches at 10 bases. The germline gives CDR1 MRHNA, CDR2 SNTAGT. The J segment lost 6 bases and the V segment lost 3 bases, leaving 9 bases of the junction unmatched. This CDR3 is built from 16 residues. This CDR3 reads CASSEASGGALDTQYF. The CDR3 DNA is TGTGCCAGCAGTGAAGCGAGCGGGGGGGCCTTGGATACGCAGTATTTT.

V gene TRBV29-1 combines with J gene TRBJ2-5; 11 nucleotides match TRBD1. The germline V gene encodes CDR1 SQVTM and CDR2 ANQGSEA. The CDR3 is made up of 14 amino acids. With 6 bases clipped from V and 3 bases from J, the junction kept 6 bases outside the gene matches. The CDR3 nucleotides read TGCAGCGTCTACACGGGACAGGGGGAAGAGACCCAGTACTTC. Translated: CSVYTGQGEETQYF.

This chain joins TRBV29-1 and TRBJ1-2; a possible D gene is TRBD1 (6 bases). Germline V CDR1 and CDR2: SQVTM, ANQGSEA. Trimming pared 7 bases from V and 7 bases from J, leaving 19 bases between. This CDR3 comprises 13 residues. The CDR3 nucleotides are TGCAGCGCCCCGGACAGAGCCTTAGGTGGCTACACCTTC. Translated, it gives CSAPDRALGGYTF.

The CDR3 is CASSLRTGTYGYTF. The CDR3 coding sequence is TGTGCCAGCAGCTTAAGGACAGGGACCTATGGCTACACCTTC. V usage is TRBV5-8 and J usage is TRBJ1-2, with 8 bases identical to TRBD1. Trimming removed 2 bases from V and 4 bases from J; junction bases left unmatched: 4. The germline CDR1 and CDR2 sequences are SGHTS and YDEGEE. The CDR3 loop spans 14 amino acids.

The CDR3 region is CATSRPLAEQYF. CDR3 sequence (DNA): TGTGCCACCAGCAGACCTCTCGCGGAGCAGTACTTC. V is TRBV15 and J is TRBJ2-7; no reliable D call. Germline CDR1 reads LNHNV; CDR2 reads YYDKDF (reference sequence). The V end lost 2 bases, the J end lost 7 bases, and 9 bases lay between the germline ends. The CDR3 consists of 12 residues.

The rearrangement joins TRBV29-1 to TRBJ2-1, with D maybe TRBD2 (6 bases). The germline gives CDR1 SQVTM, CDR2 ANQGSEA. Trimming shortened V by 4 bases and J by 6 bases, and 16 bases separated the two germline ends. The CDR3 has 14 amino acids. The CDR3 here is CSVAFTGDLNEQFF. DNA for the CDR3: TGCAGCGTTGCGTTTACGGGGGACCTCAATGAGCAGTTCTTC.

This clone showed up just once. The DNA for the CDR3 is TGTGCCAGCAGCCCGGGACAGAGCTCCTACAATGAGCAGTTCTTC. Protein product: CASSPGQSSYNEQFF. This chain links TRBV5-5 with TRBJ2-1, with 7 bases aligning to TRBD1. The ends lost 4 bases at V and 0 bases at J; junction bases unmatched: 4. The CDR3 contains 15 residues. Germline values: CDR1 SGHKS, CDR2 YYEKEE (reference sequence).

The chain carries TRBV4-2 and TRBJ1-5, with 7 bases matching TRBD1. The V gene's germline CDR1 is LGHNA and CDR2 YNFKEQ. The ends lost 1 base at V and 4 bases at J; junction bases unmatched: 7. This CDR3 contains 16 residues. CDR3 nucleotides: TGTGCCAGCAGCCAAGGAGAAACAGGGGTGAATCAGCCCCAGCATTTT. This encodes CASSQGETGVNQPQHF.

The genes are TRBV29-1 and TRBJ2-7, with 10 nucleotides matching TRBD1. Germline CDR1 is SQVTM and CDR2 is ANQGSEA. There are 14 residues in the CDR3. Losses at the gene ends were 6 bases for V and 9 bases for J; bases not matched to a gene: 14. The CDR3 region has the DNA TGCAGCGTCCTTACCGGGACAGGGGTTTGGGGGCAGTACTTC. It is translated as CSVLTGTGVWGQYF.

This chain connects TRBV19 to TRBJ2-2, with D unresolved. CDR3 size: 15 residues. V dropped 7 bases and J dropped 1 base, with 13 bases sitting between them. Germline values: CDR1 LNHDA, CDR2 SQIVND (reference sequence). The CDR3 here is CASTPAVWNTGELFF. The CDR3 coding sequence is TGTGCCAGTACCCCGGCGGTGTGGAACACCGGGGAGCTGTTTTTT. The variable domain in full, with the rest retrieved from reference TRBV19 and TRBJ2-2, is DGGITQSPKYLFRKEGQNVTLSCEQNLNHDAMYWYRQDPGQGLRLIYYSQIVNDFQKGDIAEGYSVSREKKESFPLTVTSAQKNPTAFYLCASTPAVWNTGELFFGEGSRLTVL.

The V gene is TRBV5-4, the J gene TRBJ2-7; 12 positions agree with TRBD1. Germline V gene sequence: CDR1 SGHNT, CDR2 YYREEE (reference sequence). Trimming cost V 2 bases and J 9 bases; bases outside gene matches: 6. This CDR3 comprises 14 residues. The CDR3 sequence is CASSFGGQGAGQYF. The CDR3 bases are TGTGCCAGCAGCTTCGGGGGACAGGGGGCAGGGCAGTACTTC.

The chain has TRBV7-9 and TRBJ2-5, with 8 bases lining up with TRBD2. This CDR3 contains 15 residues. Germline V CDR1 and CDR2: SEHNR, FQNEAQ (reference sequence). The trim removed 9 bases at V and 5 bases at J, leaving 14 bases unmatched. The CDR3 reads CASMVAGREEETQYF. Here the CDR3 DNA reads TGTGCCAGTATGGTAGCCGGGCGGGAGGAGGAGACCCAGTACTTC.

The chain has TRBV19 and TRBJ2-7, with a weak D call TRBD1 (6 bases). CDR1 LNHDA and CDR2 SQIVND come from the germline V gene (reference sequence). Trimming took 0 bases from V and 0 from J, leaving 18 bases between them. The CDR3 has 18 amino acids. CDR3 residues: CASSIDLSGQGSSYEQYF. The CDR3 DNA follows: TGTGCCAGTAGTATAGATCTATCCGGGCAGGGGAGCTCCTACGAGCAGTACTTC.

This clone was detected once. The V gene is TRBV15, the J gene TRBJ2-7; 11 nucleotides line up with TRBD1. This CDR3 comprises 14 residues. Per the germline V gene, CDR1 is LNHNV and CDR2 is YYDKDF (reference sequence). J was trimmed by 7 bases and V by 8 bases; bases with no gene match: 10. The CDR3 DNA is TGTGCCACCGGACCGGGACAGGGGGTTTTGGAGCAGTACTTC. Translation gives CATGPGQGVLEQYF.

V is TRBV6-4 and J is TRBJ2-6; D not certain. Germline CDR1 reads MRHNA; CDR2 reads SNTAGT. CDR3 length equals 15 residues. Trimming removed 0 bases from V and 0 bases from J, with 3 bases in between. The CDR3 protein is CASSDSSSGANVLTF. The DNA of the CDR3 is TGTGCCAGCAGTGACTCGAGCTCTGGGGCCAACGTCCTGACTTTC.

The chain joins TRBV15 to TRBJ2-1; 14 bases line up with TRBD2. The CDR3 loop spans 15 amino acids. Germline CDR1 reads LNHNV; CDR2 reads YYDKDF (reference sequence). Trimming cost V 1 base and J 7 bases; bases outside gene matches: 0. This chain's CDR3 is CATSRGLAGGNEQFF. The CDR3 DNA reads TGTGCCACCAGCAGAGGACTAGCGGGGGGGAATGAGCAGTTCTTC.

This clone is medium-sized. The CDR3 nucleotides read TGTGCTTGGGGCCACGAGAGGTTGAACACTGAAGCTTTCTTT. It is translated as CAWGHERLNTEAFF. The chain employs TRBV19 and TRBJ1-1; a weak D match, TRBD1 (5 bases). Germline V gene data show CDR1 as LNHDA and CDR2 as SQIVND (reference sequence). The CDR3 spans 14 residues.

The V call is TRBV6-4, the J call TRBJ1-6; possibly TRBD1 for D (6 bases). The CDR3 has 14 amino acids. The V gene lost 4 bases and the J gene lost 10 bases, with 14 bases spanning the gap. From germline, CDR1 is MRHNA and CDR2 SNTAGT. DNA for the CDR3: TGTGCCAGCAGTGCCCCCAGGGGTGGCTCACCCCTCCACTTT. Protein sequence: CASSAPRGGSPLHF.

The rearrangement uses TRBV5-8 and TRBJ1-5; D may be TRBD1 (5 bases). The ends were cut back, 0 bases at V and 3 bases at J, with 7 bases in the middle. There are 14 residues in the CDR3. Germline values: CDR1 SGHTS, CDR2 YDEGEE. The CDR3 DNA reads TGTGCCAGCAGCTTGGCGGGGGTCAATCAGCCCCAGCATTTT. The encoded protein is CASSLAGVNQPQHF.

The gene calls are TRBV6-1 and TRBJ2-3; 9 bases line up with TRBD2. Looked up from germline, CDR1 is MNHNS and CDR2 is SASEGT. With 9 bases clipped from V and 4 bases from J, the junction kept 8 bases outside the gene matches. The CDR3 covers 14 residues. CDR3: CASRAGGHADTQYF. CDR3 coding DNA: TGTGCCAGTCGAGCGGGAGGCCACGCAGATACGCAGTATTTT.

The V gene is TRBV21-1, the J gene TRBJ1-4; the tabulated D call, TRBD1, remains unverified against the DNA. TRBV21-1 is a pseudogene locus. CDR3 length: 15 amino acids. This chain's CDR3 is CASSKDAGRHEKLFF. In DNA, the CDR3 is TGTGCCAGCAGCAAAGATGCAGGGCGCCATGAAAAACTGTTTTTT.

The V gene is TRBV9, the J gene TRBJ2-7; D is unresolved. Germline loops: CDR1 SGDLS, CDR2 YYNGEE. The CDR3 length is 15 residues. Trimming took 1 base from V and 0 from J, leaving 11 bases between them. CDR3 loop: CASSVSWATSYEQYF. In DNA, the CDR3 is TGTGCCAGCAGCGTATCTTGGGCCACCTCCTACGAGCAGTACTTC. Filled out from reference TRBV9 and TRBJ2-7, the complete variable domain reads DSGVTQTPKHLITATGQRVTLRCSPRSGDLSVYWYQQSLDQGLQFLIQYYNGEERAKGNILERFSAQQFPDLHSELNLSSLELGDSALYFCASSVSWATSYEQYFGPGTRLTVT.

The chain recombines TRBV5-5 with TRBJ2-7, with a weak D call TRBD2 (5 bases). From germline, CDR1 is SGHKS and CDR2 YYEKEE (reference sequence). V was cut by 3 bases and J by 0 bases, with 13 bases left in between. The CDR3 contains 15 residues. The CDR3, as DNA: TGTGCCAGCAGCTCACTAGGTTTAAGCTCCTACGAGCAGTACTTC. It specifies CASSSLGLSSYEQYF.

The V gene is TRBV28, the J gene TRBJ2-5; 7 bases are a match to TRBD1. Germline V gene lookup returns CDR1 MDHEN and CDR2 SYDVKM. The V and J ends lost 2 bases and 5 bases, in that order; junction bases with no gene match: 5. The CDR3 sequence is 14 residues long. The CDR3 DNA is TGTGCCAGCAGTTTAACAGGGGCTGGGGAGACCCAGTACTTC. It codes for CASSLTGAGETQYF. Full variable domain (outside the CDR3, taken from reference TRBV28 and TRBJ2-5): DVKVTQSSRYLVKRTGEKVFLECVQDMDHENMFWYRQDPGLGLRLIYFSYDVKMKEKGDIPEGYSVSREKKERFSLILESASTNQTSMYLCASSLTGAGETQYFGPGTRLLVL.

This rearrangement joins TRBV11-2 to TRBJ2-3, with a possible D match to TRBD1 (6 bases). This CDR3 is built from 15 residues. Between the trimmed V and J ends, which lost 5 bases and 5 bases, there was a span of 17 bases. Germline lookup yields CDR1 SGHAT and CDR2 FQNNGV. The CDR3 loop is CASSEEAGGKDTQYF. The CDR3 nucleotides are TGTGCCAGCAGCGAAGAGGCTGGGGGCAAAGATACGCAGTATTTT.

This clone was seen just once. J is TRBJ2-5 and V is TRBV25-1; D gene ambiguous. Germline loops: CDR1 MGHDK, CDR2 SYGVNS. V lost 3 bases and J lost 5, with 7 bases in between. The CDR3 loop spans 12 amino acids. Here the CDR3 DNA reads TGTGCCAGCAGTGATCTCAGGGAGACCCAGTACTTC. Translation gives CASSDLRETQYF.

This chain links TRBV7-9 with TRBJ2-1; TRBD2 matches at 8 bases. This CDR3 is built from 14 residues. Unmatched junction bases numbered 2, after V lost 1 base and J lost 6 bases. Per germline, CDR1 SEHNR and CDR2 FQNEAQ (reference sequence). CDR3 amino acids: CASSLVREVNEQFF. Here the CDR3 DNA reads TGTGCCAGCAGCTTAGTGCGGGAGGTCAATGAGCAGTTCTTC. Variable domain in full (rest from reference TRBV7-9 and TRBJ2-1): DTGVSQNPRHKITKRGQNVTFRCDPISEHNRLYWYRQTLGQGPEFLTYFQNEAQLEKSRLLSDRFSAERPKGSFSTLEIQRTEQGDSAMYLCASSLVREVNEQFFGPGTRLTVL.

CDR3 bases: TGTGCCAGCAGCAATAGGACAGGGGGTGAAGCTTTCTTT. Translating it yields CASSNRTGGEAFF. V and J are TRBV7-9 and TRBJ1-1; 10 bases match TRBD1. The CDR3 extends over 13 amino acids. J was trimmed by 7 bases and V by 5 bases; bases with no gene match: 4. The V gene's germline CDR1 is SEHNR and CDR2 FQNEAQ (reference sequence).